This T cell receptor beta chain was observed in a study of T cells in Graves' hyperthyroidism and ophthalmopathy. Researchers took RNA transcripts and amplified the TCR beta CDR3 regions from them. Primed by the HTBI set, a first-round RT-PCR was run on the TCR CDR3. Each CDR3 protein gets one entry after TCRdb re-called the multiplex PCR reads with MiXCR. This table holds 450,000 to 600,000 distinct CDR3 sequences, about 20% found once. There are 12 residues in the CDR3. Per germline, CDR1 GTSNPN and CDR2 SVGIG (reference sequence). The ends were cut back, 5 bases at V and 7 bases at J, with 14 bases in the middle. This clonotype was counted many times.

The clonotype was recovered from a man aged 35 to 55 with Graves' ophthalmopathy. The sequenced material came from blood. The V and J genes are TRBV30 and TRBJ1-1; D is perhaps TRBD1 (5 bases). CDR3 sequence: CAWWTGGIEAFF. The DNA of the CDR3 is TGTGCCTGGTGGACTGGGGGAATTGAAGCTTTCTTT.